Listed below are T cell receptor beta chains from one sample, sequenced in a study of blood T cells in healthy people across ages. TCRdb re-called the 5' RACE reads with MiXCR, one entry per CDR3 protein. The sample carries some 1.4 million distinct CDR3 sequences, 42% recorded once. Sequencing used blood. Every receptor here comes from a woman under 30 in good health. CDR3s include the opening cysteine and the closing phenylalanine or tryptophan. Each record gives: J gene, D gene, V gene, clone size, CDR3 DNA, CDR3 protein. D genes are given only for firm matches. Only part of the rows carry a size: once, few, many, or a class if the clone is expanded.

TRBJ2-7 TRBD1 TRBV2 many TGTGCCAGCAGTGAACCTACCCGACAGGGGCTCTACGAGCAGTACTTC CASSEPTRQGLYEQYF
TRBJ2-5 NA TRBV7-9 many TGTGCCAGCAGCTCTTTAAGTACCAAAGAGACCCAGTACTTC CASSSLSTKETQYF
TRBJ2-4 NA TRBV28 NA TGTGCCAGCAGTTCCCCCTCGACCCAGGCCAAAAACATTCAGTACTTC CASSSPSTQAKNIQYF
TRBJ2-7 TRBD2 TRBV18 few TGTGCCAGCTCACCGTCAGCGGGATCCGCCTACGAGCAGTACTTC CASSPSAGSAYEQYF
TRBJ2-5 NA TRBV6-5 few TGTGCCAGCAGTCAGGGGGATTTGGGAGGAGAGACCCAGTACTTC CASSQGDLGGETQYF
TRBJ1-1 NA TRBV4-2 few TGTGCCAGCAGCCAAGTTGGGCAGGACAGGAACACTGAAGCTTTCTTT CASSQVGQDRNTEAFF
TRBJ2-3 NA TRBV27 many TGTGCCAGCAGTTTATCCGGCACAGATACGCAGTATTTT CASSLSGTDTQYF
TRBJ1-5 NA TRBV10-3 NA TGTGCCATCAGTGAGGCAGGCCCAGGACAGCCCCAGCATTTT CAISEAGPGQPQHF
TRBJ2-1 NA TRBV2 once TGTGCCAGCAGGACCACCAATGAGCAGTTCTTC CASRTTNEQFF
TRBJ2-7 NA TRBV11-2 NA TGTGCCAGCAGCTTAAACGGACAGCCCTCCTACGAGCAGTACTTC CASSLNGQPSYEQYF
TRBJ1-2 NA TRBV7-2 NA TGTGCCAGCACCGCTGGTTGGGAGGGGAAGTATGGTGGCTACACCTTC CASTAGWEGKYGGYTF
TRBJ2-7 TRBD2 TRBV4-1 NA TGCGCCAGCAGCCCACGACTAGCGGGAGGGGTTAGCTCCTACAATGAGCAGTACTTC CASSPRLAGGVSSYNEQYF
TRBJ2-3 NA TRBV20-1 NA TGCAGTGCAAGGACACACCAGAGCACAGATACGCAGTATTTT CSARTHQSTDTQYF
TRBJ2-1 TRBD2 TRBV3-1 NA TGTACCAGCAGCCAAACTAGCGGGGGGGCATTGATTTTGAATGAGCAGTTCTTC CTSSQTSGGALILNEQFF
TRBJ2-3 TRBD2 TRBV28 NA TGTGCCAGCAGTAAGACTAGCCCAGATACGCAGTATTTT CASSKTSPDTQYF
TRBJ2-5 TRBD2 TRBV2 NA TGTGCCAGCACGCCGAGGACTAGCGGGCAAGAGACCCAGTACTTC CASTPRTSGQETQYF
TRBJ2-7 NA TRBV5-1 NA TGCGCCAGCAGCCTTGAGGGGGAGAGCTCCTACGAGCAGTACTTC CASSLEGESSYEQYF
TRBJ1-2 NA TRBV20-1 NA TGCAGTGCCACCAGGGACTATGGCTACACCTTC CSATRDYGYTF
TRBJ1-6 TRBD1 TRBV28 few TGTGCCAGCAGTTGGGACAGGCGAGATAATTCACCCCTCCACTTT CASSWDRRDNSPLHF
TRBJ2-7 NA TRBV18 NA TGTGCCAGCTCCCGAGGGACGACAGAGACCTACGAGCAGTACTTC CASSRGTTETYEQYF
TRBJ2-1 NA TRBV7-9 NA TGTGCCAGCAGCACCCATACGGGACCCTGCAATGAGCAGTTCTTC CASSTHTGPCNEQFF
TRBJ2-3 TRBD2 TRBV28 NA TGTGCCAGCAGGGCTCTACTAGGGAGGGGCACAGATACGCAGTATTTT CASRALLGRGTDTQYF
TRBJ2-3 TRBD1 TRBV6-5 NA TGTGCCAGCACCACGGGGACAGGGTACGGGGATACGCAGTATTTT CASTTGTGYGDTQYF
TRBJ2-5 NA TRBV11-2 NA TGTGCCAGCAGCTCCCACAAAGTGGACAGACAAGAGACCCAGTACTTC CASSSHKVDRQETQYF
TRBJ2-5 NA TRBV20-1 NA TGCAGTGCTAGGCGGATGGAGCAGACCCAGTACTTC CSARRMEQTQYF
TRBJ2-7 NA TRBV2 NA TGTGCCAGCAGTGAAGGGGAGGACAGATACAGCAATGAGCAGTACTTC CASSEGEDRYSNEQYF
TRBJ1-1 NA TRBV5-1 many TGCGCCAGCAGCTTGGGAGGGGTTTGGACTGAAGCTTTCTTT CASSLGGVWTEAFF
TRBJ2-3 NA TRBV5-1 NA TGCGCCAGCAGCTTGGGGCGCACCCAAGATACGCAGTATTTT CASSLGRTQDTQYF
TRBJ1-2 NA TRBV20-1 few TGCAGTGCTAGGAGACTGCAATATGGCTACACCTTC CSARRLQYGYTF
TRBJ2-7 TRBD2 TRBV2 NA TGTGCCAGCAGTGAACTAGCGGGAGAATCGAGGGAGCAGTACTTC CASSELAGESREQYF
TRBJ2-5 TRBD2 TRBV12-3/TRBV12-4 many TGTGCCAGCAGCGATAGCGGGGGCCAAGAGACCCAGTACTTC CASSDSGGQETQYF
TRBJ2-3 NA TRBV12-3/TRBV12-4 NA TGTGCCAGCACCCCAACAGATACGCAGTATTTT CASTPTDTQYF
TRBJ1-2 NA TRBV6-1 few TGTGCCAGCAGATATAGCGGGACACCGTCGGATGGCTACACCTTC CASRYSGTPSDGYTF
TRBJ2-7 NA TRBV20-1 NA TGCAGTGTCGCTCCCGGGGACTCTCGGGACGAGCAGTACTTC CSVAPGDSRDEQYF
TRBJ2-5 TRBD2 TRBV5-1 NA TGCGCCAGCAGCTTGGGTGCTAGCGGGTTGCAAGAGCAGTACTTC CASSLGASGLQEQYF
TRBJ2-7 TRBD1 TRBV2 few TGTGCCATCCTTATCGTCGGACAGGAAAGTGGCGAGCAGTACTTC CAILIVGQESGEQYF
TRBJ1-6 TRBD1 TRBV10-3 NA TGTGCCGTCAGTTCCGGGACAGGGGGGGATTCACCCCTCCACTTT CAVSSGTGGDSPLHF
TRBJ2-5 NA TRBV12-3/TRBV12-4 few TGTGCCAGCCGGAAGTGGAGGGGGGGAGAGACCCAGTACTTC CASRKWRGGETQYF
TRBJ1-6 NA TRBV21-1 once TGTGCCAGCAATTCCCCGGATGGGTTTTATAATTCACCCCTCCACTTT CASNSPDGFYNSPLHF
TRBJ1-6 NA TRBV14 many TGTGCCAGCAGAGAAAGGGAGGGGACTAATTCACCCCTCCACTTT CASREREGTNSPLHF
TRBJ2-7 NA TRBV28 NA TGTGCCAGTAGACCCGACAGAATTCCCTCCTACGAGCAGTACTTC CASRPDRIPSYEQYF
TRBJ1-3 NA TRBV6-6 NA TGTGCCAGCAGCCTAATGGGAGGCCGCTCTGGAAACACCATATATTTT CASSLMGGRSGNTIYF
TRBJ2-3 TRBD2 TRBV9 NA TGTGCCAGCAGCGTGGAGCGGGGCCCCAGGGATACGCAGTATTTT CASSVERGPRDTQYF
TRBJ1-2 TRBD1 TRBV7-9 few TGTGCCAGCAGCTTAATTGAGGGGGCAGGGTATGGCTACACCTTC CASSLIEGAGYGYTF
TRBJ2-1 NA TRBV6-1 NA TGTGCCAGCAGTGGGGATGAGGGCTATCCTCTCTACGATCTGTTCTTC CASSGDEGYPLYDLFF
TRBJ1-1 NA TRBV7-8 few TGTGCCAGCAGCTTGGGGGGGCGGAACACTGAAGCTTTCTTT CASSLGGRNTEAFF
TRBJ1-6 NA TRBV20-1 few TGCAGTGCTGGGGGCAATGCCGGAGGAGGGGATAGCCAGCTGAATACTCTCAATTCACCCCTCCACTTT CSAGGNAGGGDSQLNTLNSPLHF
TRBJ2-7 NA TRBV6-1 few TGTGCCAGCAGTGAGGGACCCTTCTACGAGCAGTACTTC CASSEGPFYEQYF
TRBJ2-7 NA TRBV6-2/TRBV6-3 NA TGTGCCAGCAGTTACCTCTCCTACAATGAGCAGTACTTC CASSYLSYNEQYF
TRBJ2-3 NA TRBV20-1 NA TGCAGTGCGGACTCCCCGGGGACAGATACGCAGTATTTT CSADSPGTDTQYF
TRBJ2-1 NA TRBV13 few TGTGCCAGCAGCGCGGGACCCCTTGGGCCGGATGAGCAGTTCTTC CASSAGPLGPDEQFF
TRBJ2-3 NA TRBV5-1 NA TGCGCCAGCAGCTCGATGACGGCTTCCGCAGATACGCAGTATTTT CASSSMTASADTQYF
TRBJ2-7 TRBD2 TRBV10-3 NA TGTGCCACCACCGCGGGGGAATCCTACAATGAGCAGTACTTC CATTAGESYNEQYF
TRBJ2-1 NA TRBV7-2 few TGTGCCAGCAGCTTACTAGGGGGAGGCAATGAGCAGTTCTTC CASSLLGGGNEQFF
TRBJ2-4 TRBD2 TRBV5-1 NA TGCGCCAGCAGCTTTGGCGGGAGGGCCGAAGAGCAGTACTTC CASSFGGRAEEQYF
TRBJ2-1 NA TRBV6-1 NA TGTGCCAGCAGAGCCTCGCATAGCTCCTACAATGAGCAGTTCTTC CASRASHSSYNEQFF
TRBJ2-2 TRBD2 TRBV15 NA TGTGCCACCAGCAGATCTCAATTAGCGGGAGTTTCCGGGGAGCTGTTTTTT CATSRSQLAGVSGELFF
TRBJ1-3 NA TRBV12-3/TRBV12-4 once TGTGCCAGCAGTTTCGGGCCGACCGACGGAAACACCATATATTTT CASSFGPTDGNTIYF
TRBJ2-2 TRBD1 TRBV6-1 NA TGTGCCAGCAGCCCCTTGATTCAGGGGGCTTTTGGGACCGGGGAGCTGTTTTTT CASSPLIQGAFGTGELFF